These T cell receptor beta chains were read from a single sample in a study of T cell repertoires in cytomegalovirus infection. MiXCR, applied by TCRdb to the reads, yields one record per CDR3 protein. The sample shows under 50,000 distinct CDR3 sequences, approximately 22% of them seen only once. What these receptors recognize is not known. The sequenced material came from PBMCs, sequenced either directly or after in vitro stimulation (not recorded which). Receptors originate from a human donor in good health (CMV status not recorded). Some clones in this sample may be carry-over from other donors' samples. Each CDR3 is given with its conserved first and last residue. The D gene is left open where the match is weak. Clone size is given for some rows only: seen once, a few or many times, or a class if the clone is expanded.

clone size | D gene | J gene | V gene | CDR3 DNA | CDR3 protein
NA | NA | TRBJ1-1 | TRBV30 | TGTGCCTGGATTAACTCGTGGACTAGGGCTTTCTTT | CAWINSWTRAFF
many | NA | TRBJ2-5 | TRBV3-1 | TGTGCCAGCAGCCAAGATGAGACTAACCAAGAGACCCAGTACTTC | CASSQDETNQETQYF
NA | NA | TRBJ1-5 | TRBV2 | TGTGCCAGCCGCCTAAGGGGGGTCGGAGAGCCCCAGCATTTT | CASRLRGVGEPQHF
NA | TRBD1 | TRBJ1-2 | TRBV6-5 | TGTGCCAGCAGTTACATCAGGACAGGAGGCAGCTATGGCTACACCTTC | CASSYIRTGGSYGYTF
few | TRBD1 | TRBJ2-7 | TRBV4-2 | TGTGCCAGCAGCCCCAGTGGACAGGAAGATGACGAGCAGTACTTC | CASSPSGQEDDEQYF
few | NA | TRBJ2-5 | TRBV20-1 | TGCAGTGCTGGGTGGGAGAGGGAAGAGACCCAGTACTTC | CSAGWEREETQYF
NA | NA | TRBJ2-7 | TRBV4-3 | TGCGCCAGCAGCCAAGGTATGGGGGCCTACGAGCAGTACTTC | CASSQGMGAYEQYF
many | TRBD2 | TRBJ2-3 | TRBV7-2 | TGTGCGGGGAGCGGGGGGGGGGATACGCAGTATTTT | CAGSGGGDTQYF
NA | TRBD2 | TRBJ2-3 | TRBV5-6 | TGTGCCAGCAGCTTAAGGGACTACACCGGCACAGATACGCAGTATTTT | CASSLRDYTGTDTQYF
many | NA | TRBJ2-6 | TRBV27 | TGTGCCAGCAGGCCGTCTGGGGCCAACGTCCTGACTTTC | CASRPSGANVLTF
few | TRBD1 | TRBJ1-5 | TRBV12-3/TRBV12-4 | TGTGCCAGCAGTTTAAGCACAGGGGGGCAGCCCCAGCATTTT | CASSLSTGGQPQHF
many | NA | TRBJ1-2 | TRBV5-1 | TGCGCCAGCAGCTCGAATGGACAGCCTAACTATGGCTACACCTTC | CASSSNGQPNYGYTF
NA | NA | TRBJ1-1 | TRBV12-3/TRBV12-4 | TGTGCCAGCACCTACTTCGGACGGAACACTGAAGCTTTCTTT | CASTYFGRNTEAFF
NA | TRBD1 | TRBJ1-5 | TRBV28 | TGTGCCAGCAGTTTATTGGATTTTCGACAGGGTCACAATCAGCCCCAGCATTTT | CASSLLDFRQGHNQPQHF
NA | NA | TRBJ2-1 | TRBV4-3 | TGCGCCAGCAGCCAAGATTTATACGGTCAGGACCTTGCCAATGAGCAGTTCTTC | CASSQDLYGQDLANEQFF
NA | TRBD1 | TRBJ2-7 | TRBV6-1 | TGTGCCAGCAGTACAGGGGGCGGCCCCGAGCAGTACTTC | CASSTGGGPEQYF
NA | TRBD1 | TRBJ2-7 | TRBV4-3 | TGCGCCAGCAGCCAGAACAGGGGGCATCTCGAGCAGTACTTC | CASSQNRGHLEQYF
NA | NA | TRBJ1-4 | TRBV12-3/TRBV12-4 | TGTGCCAGCAACCCCGGCCAGGGAAGGACTAATGAAAAACTGTTTTTT | CASNPGQGRTNEKLFF
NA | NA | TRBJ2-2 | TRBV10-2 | TGCGCCAGACCATCCACCCGCAGGGTTCATTTCAAGGCCGGGGAGCTGTTTTTT | CARPSTRRVHFKAGELFF
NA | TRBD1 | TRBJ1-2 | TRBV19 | TGTGCCAGTAGTACCCTACAGGGGGCTGTGAGAGGCTACACCTTC | CASSTLQGAVRGYTF
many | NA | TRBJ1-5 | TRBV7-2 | TGTGCCAGCAGCCTAAATCCCGGGGGTGATCAGCCCCAGCATTTT | CASSLNPGGDQPQHF
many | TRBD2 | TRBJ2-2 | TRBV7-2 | TGTGCCAGCAGCTTAGTCGGGACTAGCTTCGCCGGGGAGCTGTTTTTT | CASSLVGTSFAGELFF
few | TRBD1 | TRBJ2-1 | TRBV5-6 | TGTGCCACAAGTTTTCGGGACAGGCCTCGCAATGAGCAGTTCTTC | CATSFRDRPRNEQFF
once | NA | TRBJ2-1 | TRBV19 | TGTGCCAGTAGTATAGGAAGCGGCTCCTACAATGAGCAGTTCTTC | CASSIGSGSYNEQFF
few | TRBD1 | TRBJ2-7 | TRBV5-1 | TGCGCCAGCAGCTTGGCGACAAGGGGGCCACTCTCCTACGAGCAGTACTTC | CASSLATRGPLSYEQYF
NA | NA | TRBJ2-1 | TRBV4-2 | TGTGCCAGCAGCCAAGCGAGCTCCTACAATGAGCAGTTCTTC | CASSQASSYNEQFF
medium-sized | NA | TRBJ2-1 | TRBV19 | TGTGCCAGTAGTACTAGGAGTGCGGAGGAGCAGTTCTTC | CASSTRSAEEQFF
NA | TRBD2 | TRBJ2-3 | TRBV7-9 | TGTGTCAGCAGCCCGCTAGCGGGAGCCGCAGGGGCGCAGTATTTT | CVSSPLAGAAGAQYF
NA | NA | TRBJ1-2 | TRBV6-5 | TGTGCCAGCAGTTACGATCCTTCGGCAGGAATATATGGCTACACCTTC | CASSYDPSAGIYGYTF
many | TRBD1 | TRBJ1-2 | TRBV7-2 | TGTGCCAAACAGGGGAGAGTGAGCTACACCTTC | CAKQGRVSYTF
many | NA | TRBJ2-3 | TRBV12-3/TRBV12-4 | TGTGCCAGCAGTTTAGTGGATACGAAGTATTTT | CASSLVDTKYF
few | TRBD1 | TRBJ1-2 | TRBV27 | TGTGCCAGCAGTTTATGGACAGGCGATGGCTACACCTTC | CASSLWTGDGYTF
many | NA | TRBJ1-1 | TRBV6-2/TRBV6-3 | TGTGCCAGCATGCTCCACGCTGAAGCTTTCTTT | CASMLHAEAFF
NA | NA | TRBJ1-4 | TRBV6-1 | TGTGCCAGCAGTGAAGCGCTTCCGGCTGAAAAACTGTTTTTT | CASSEALPAEKLFF